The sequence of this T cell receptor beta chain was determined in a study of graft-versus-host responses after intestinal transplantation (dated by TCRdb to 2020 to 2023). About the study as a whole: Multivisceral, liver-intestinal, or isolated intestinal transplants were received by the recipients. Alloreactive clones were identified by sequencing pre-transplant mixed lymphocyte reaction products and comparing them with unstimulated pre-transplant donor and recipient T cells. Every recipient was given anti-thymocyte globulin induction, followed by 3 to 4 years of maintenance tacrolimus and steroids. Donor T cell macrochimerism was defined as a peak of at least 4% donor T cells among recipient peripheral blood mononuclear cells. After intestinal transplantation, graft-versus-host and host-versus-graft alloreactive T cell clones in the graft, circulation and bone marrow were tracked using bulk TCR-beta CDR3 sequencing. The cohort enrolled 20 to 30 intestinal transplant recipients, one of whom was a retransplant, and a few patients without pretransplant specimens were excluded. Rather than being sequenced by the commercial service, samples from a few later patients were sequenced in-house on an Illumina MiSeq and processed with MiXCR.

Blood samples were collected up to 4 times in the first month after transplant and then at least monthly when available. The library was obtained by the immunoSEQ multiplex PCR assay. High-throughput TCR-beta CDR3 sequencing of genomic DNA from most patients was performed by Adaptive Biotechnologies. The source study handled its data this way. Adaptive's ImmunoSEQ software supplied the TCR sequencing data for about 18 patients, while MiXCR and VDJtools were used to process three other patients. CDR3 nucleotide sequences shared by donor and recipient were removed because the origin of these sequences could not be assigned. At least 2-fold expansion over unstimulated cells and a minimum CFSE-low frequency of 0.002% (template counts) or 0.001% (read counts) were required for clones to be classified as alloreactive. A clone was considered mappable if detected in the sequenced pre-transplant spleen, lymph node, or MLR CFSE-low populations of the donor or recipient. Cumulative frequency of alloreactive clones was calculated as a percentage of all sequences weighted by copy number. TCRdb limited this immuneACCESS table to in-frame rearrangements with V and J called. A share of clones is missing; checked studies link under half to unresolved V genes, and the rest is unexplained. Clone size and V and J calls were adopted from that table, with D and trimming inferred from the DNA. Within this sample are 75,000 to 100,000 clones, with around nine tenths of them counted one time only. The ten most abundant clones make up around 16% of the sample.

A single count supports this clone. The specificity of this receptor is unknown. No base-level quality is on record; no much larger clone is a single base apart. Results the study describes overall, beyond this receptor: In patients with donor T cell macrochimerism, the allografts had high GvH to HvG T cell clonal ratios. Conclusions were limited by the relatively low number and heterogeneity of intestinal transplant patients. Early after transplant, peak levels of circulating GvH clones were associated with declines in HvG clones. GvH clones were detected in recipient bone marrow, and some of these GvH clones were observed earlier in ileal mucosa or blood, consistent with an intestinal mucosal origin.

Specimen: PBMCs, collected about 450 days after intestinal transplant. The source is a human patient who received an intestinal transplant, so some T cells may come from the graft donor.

The CDR3: CASSISFTGELFF. The bases are TGTGCCAGTAGTATAAGCTTCACCGGGGAGCTGTTTTTT. In this chain, TRBV19 is recombined with TRBJ2-2, with the D gene not clear enough to name. The trim is 2 bases for V and 4 bases for J, with a gap of 5 bases between the germline ends. The CDR3 measures 13 amino acids from cysteine to phenylalanine. The only DNA kept is the CDR3, 39 bases in frame from the first base. The germline V gene (reference sequence) supplies CDR1 LNHDA and CDR2 SQIVND.